This T cell receptor beta chain was documented in a study of CD8+ T cells in alopecia areata. Study-wide context: Each of the treated patients was given oral tofacitinib, 5 to 10 mg twice daily, for moderate-to-severe alopecia areata.

Study outcomes and limitations: Just one nonresponder means the tie between baseline CD8+ expansion and response stays uncertain.

Isolated RNA was reverse transcribed into cDNA used as the sequencing template. TCRdb keeps only in-frame clones here, not all; method: immunoSEQ multiplex PCR. In the table there are some 190,000 clones, around 51% of which are singletons. Treatment meaning: oral pan-JAK inhibitor, 5-10 mg twice daily. Cell sorting was applied to PBMCs, and CD4+ and CD8+ T cells were collected. In germline, CDR1 is SQVTM, CDR2 ANQGSEA. CDR3 length equals 14 residues. V lost 6 bases, J lost 1 base, and 8 bases stayed unmatched. As for this clone: The antigen remains undetermined.

This clonotype originated in a human donor with alopecia areata. The starting material was CD8+ T cells sorted from blood, obtained at week 52, from a patient treated with tofacitinib. The chain couples TRBV29-1 to TRBJ1-1, with TRBD1 identical over 7 bases. Here the CDR3 reads CSVYTGVGNTEAFF. The CDR3 DNA sequence: TGCAGCGTGTACACAGGGGTCGGGAACACTGAAGCTTTCTTT. The complete variable domain, with remaining parts taken from reference TRBV29-1 and TRBJ1-1, reads SAVISQKPSRDICQRGTSLTIQCQVDSQVTMMFWYRQQPGQSLTLIATANQGSEATYESGFVIDKFPISRPNLTFSTLTVSNMSPEDSSIYLCSVYTGVGNTEAFFGQGTRLTVV.